The clone carrying this TCR beta chain turned up a few times. The antigen is undetermined. At one of its ends the junction is not consistent with the germline gene, which may arise from a read error. Amplified regions were TCR beta CDR3 sequences from RNA transcripts. In the first-round RT-PCR of the TCR CDR3, the HTBI primer set was used. MiXCR was run by TCRdb on the multiplex PCR reads, yielding one entry per CDR3 protein. Of 400,000 to 500,000 distinct CDR3 sequences listed, around an eighth were seen once; the top ten hold 15% to 20%. From germline, CDR1 is MNHEY and CDR2 SVGEGT. The CDR3 is made up of 15 amino acids. This specimen belongs to a study of T cells in Graves' hyperthyroidism and ophthalmopathy. Uncontrolled infection, other autoimmune disease, pregnancy or lactation disqualified patients from enrolment. Study-wide findings and caveats: Ophthalmopathy onset followed model prediction by a median around 6.6 months. The authors' 13 V-J model separated ophthalmopathy from stable hyperthyroidism. Most thyroid-expanded clonotypes above 0.001 were also found in blood.

This rearrangement joins TRBV6-2 or TRBV6-3 to TRBJ2-4; D remains ambiguous. The TCR comes from a woman aged 18 to 35 with Graves' hyperthyroidism. The sequenced sample was blood. The CDR3 protein is CSSSYSIRTRNIQYF. As DNA, the CDR3 is TGTTCCAGCAGTTACTCGATTCGGACGAGGAACATTCAGTACTTC.